This T cell receptor (beta chain) was recorded in a study of CD8+CD57+ T cells in acquired aplastic anemia. Study-level background: Sorted CD4+ and CD8+ cells yielded DNA averaging around 3.5 ug.

Remarks on this clonotype: An end of the junction differs from the germline gene, which may be a read error.

The CDR3 has 17 residues. Germline lookup yields CDR1 LGHNA and CDR2 YSLEER. Genomic DNA was employed as the template in profiling TCR beta VDJ and CDR3. MiXCR, applied by TCRdb to the reads, yields one record per CDR3 protein. Of approximately 120,000 distinct CDR3 sequences listed, approximately 36% are singletons. By flow cytometry, patients selected for sequencing had shown an expansion of CD8+CD57+ cells. Each patient carried a diagnosis of severe acquired aplastic anemia. Sequenced input: sorted CD4+, CD8+, or CD8+CD57+ T cells (not recorded which) from PBMCs. The chain couples TRBV4-3 to TRBJ1-6, with D perhaps matching TRBD1 (6 bases). The sequence was collected from a human donor with aplastic anemia. Here the CDR3 DNA reads TGCGCCAGCAGCCAACGACAGGACGACTCCTATAGTTCACCCCTCCACTTT. Amino acid sequence: CASSQRQDDSYSSPLHF.